What follows is one T cell receptor beta chain and its context. As yet, its antigen is unknown. The data derive from a study of cytomegalovirus exposure and HLA in healthy donors. At the level of the study: The early release's HLA-typed donors yielded 80 million to 95 million unique TCRs. Study-wide results and limits: In vitro experiments confirmed that a few CMV-associated chains were specific for CMV antigens. Reports indicated that the classifier achieved high specificity and sensitivity in diagnosing cytomegalovirus status. HLA allele associations emerged for under 20,000 TCR beta sequences in a later analysis, at 0.05 false discovery rate.

It was with 60 Vbeta and 13 Jbeta primers that the PCR ran. The repertoire was sequenced with immunoSEQ multiplex PCR; TCRdb's copy has only in-frame clones and lacks some. The data show over 150,000 clones, with 84% seen just once and 0.95% to 1.5% held by the top ten. The CDR3 extends over 13 amino acids. CDR1 is SGHDT, CDR2 YYEEEE, per germline. With 3 bases clipped from V and 2 bases from J, the junction kept 2 bases outside the gene matches. The sequenced sample was PBMCs. The clonotype comes from a girl aged 2 to 9 in good health and CMV-seropositive. This sequence joins TRBV5-6 and TRBJ2-7, with 7 nucleotides matching TRBD1. The CDR3 spells CASSWTGPYEQYF. CDR3 nucleotide sequence: TGTGCCAGCAGCTGGACAGGCCCCTACGAGCAGTACTTC.